The entry below gives a single TCR beta chain sequence along with its context. Its antigen is as yet unknown. The data were produced by immunoSEQ multiplex PCR, yet TCRdb's version contains in-frame clones alone and is incomplete. The data hold roughly 90,000 clones, with approximately 86% observed a single time. This sample stems from a study of T cell responses to AZD1222 COVID-19 vaccine. Findings and caveats of the study: Seropositive status at baseline applied to only six AZD1222 recipients. Spike regions recognized by vaccine-associated CD4 TCRs spanned the protein, led by 160-218 and 743-854. Possibly, clonal diversity was underestimated; donors were largely white British and included more females.

In germline, CDR1 is LNHDA, CDR2 SQIVND (reference sequence). Between the trimmed V and J ends, which lost 1 base and 5 bases, there was a span of 17 bases. The CDR3 length is 16 residues. Sequencing used peripheral blood, obtained on day 0 of AZD1222 vaccination. V is TRBV19 and J is TRBJ1-2, with D hard to call. This sequence was found in an adult in good health. The CDR3: CASSIVAGSPQYGYTF. The CDR3 DNA reads TGTGCCAGTAGTATAGTTGCAGGATCTCCTCAATATGGCTACACCTTC. Full variable domain (remainder filled in from reference TRBV19 and TRBJ1-2): DGGITQSPKYLFRKEGQNVTLSCEQNLNHDAMYWYRQDPGQGLRLIYYSQIVNDFQKGDIAEGYSVSREKKESFPLTVTSAQKNPTAFYLCASSIVAGSPQYGYTFGSGTRLTVV.